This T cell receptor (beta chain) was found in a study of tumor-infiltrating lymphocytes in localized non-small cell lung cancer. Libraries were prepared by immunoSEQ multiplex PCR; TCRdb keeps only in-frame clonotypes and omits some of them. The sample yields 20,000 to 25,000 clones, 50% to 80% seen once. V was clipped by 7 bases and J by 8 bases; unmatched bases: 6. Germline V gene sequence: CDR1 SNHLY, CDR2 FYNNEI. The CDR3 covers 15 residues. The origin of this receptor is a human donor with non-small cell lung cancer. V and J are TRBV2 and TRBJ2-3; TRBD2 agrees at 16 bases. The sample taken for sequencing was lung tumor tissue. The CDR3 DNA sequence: TGTGCCAGCACGGGACTAGCGGGAGGGCCTGGTACGCAGTATTTT. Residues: CASTGLAGGPGTQYF. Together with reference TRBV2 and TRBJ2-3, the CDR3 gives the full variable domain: EPEVTQTPSHQVTQMGQEVILRCVPISNHLYFYWYRQILGQKVEFLVSFYNNEISEKSEIFDDQFSVERPDGSNFTLKIRSTKLEDSAMYFCASTGLAGGPGTQYFGPGTRLTVL.